One and the same sample provided the 18 T cell receptor beta chains below, sequenced in a study of shared clonotypes between healthy human individuals (dated by TCRdb to about 2020). Library preparation employed the immunoSEQ multiplex PCR assay. In TCRdb, the immuneACCESS table is reduced to in-frame sequences with V and J assigned. These tables do not hold every clone; where another copy was compared, an unresolved V gene accounts for under half, and the others remain unexplained. Counted in this sample were more than 600,000 clones; around 92% of them appeared once. 24% of the sample is taken by the ten largest. For the CD8 naive samples, CD45RO-negative cells were positively selected for CCR7, yielding a CD45RA+CCR7+ population from which TemRA cells were excluded. Sequencing input: naive CD8+ T cells sorted from blood. The cell subset or site label of this sample denotes: CD45RA+CCR7+. These receptors all stem from a man aged 25-40 years in good health.

The V call is TRBV28, the J call TRBJ1-5; D is perhaps TRBD1 (6 bases). V was pared by 4 bases and J by 1 base, with 11 bases between. This CDR3 spans 15 amino acids. Germline V CDR1 and CDR2: MDHEN, SYDVKM. CDR3 region: CASSSQGASNQPQHF. The CDR3 DNA reads TGTGCCAGCAGTTCACAGGGCGCCAGCAATCAGCCCCAGCATTTT.

As to this clone: The junction departs from germline at one end; a sequencing error may be responsible. The gene calls are TRBV5-4 and TRBJ2-1, with unresolved D. CDR1 and CDR2 from the germline V gene are SGHNT and YYREEE (reference sequence). CDR3 length: 16 amino acids. The CDR3, as DNA: TGTGCCGGCAGCTTGGCCACAAGTCTTTTCAACAATGAGCAGTTCTTC. Amino acids: CAGSLATSLFNNEQFF.

This clone has more than one count but fewer than ten. The chain couples TRBV7-8 to TRBJ2-2; D ambiguous. CDR3 length: 15 residues. V lost 7 bases to trimming and J lost 4 bases, with 16 bases between them. CDR1 SGHVS and CDR2 FQNEAQ come from the germline V gene. The CDR3 DNA is TGTGCCAGCACCTCGAAGATCCTAGGCACCGGGGAGCTGTTTTTT. Translating gives CASTSKILGTGELFF.

This clone was observed a single time. The chain uses TRBV5-5 and TRBJ2-1; 8 bases match TRBD2. The CDR3 length is 16 residues. The V segment lost 0 bases and the J segment 4 bases; nucleotides outside the gene matches: 6. Germline CDR1 SGHKS, CDR2 YYEKEE (reference sequence). CDR3 region: CASSLVTSGFYNEQFF. CDR3 in DNA: TGTGCCAGCAGCTTGGTTACTAGCGGATTTTACAATGAGCAGTTCTTC.

The genes are TRBV5-1 and TRBJ1-1; tentative D call: TRBD1 (5 bases). This CDR3 contains 17 residues. Germline V gene data show CDR1 as SGHRS and CDR2 as YFSETQ. Trimming cost V 0 bases and J 2 bases, with 17 bases left between them. CDR3 bases: TGCGCCAGCAGCTTGGTATCAGGGTTGGACCCAAACACTGAAGCTTTCTTT. This gives the protein CASSLVSGLDPNTEAFF.

The V and J genes are TRBV7-6 and TRBJ2-7; no firm D call. Looked up from germline, CDR1 is SGHVS and CDR2 is FNYEAQ. V shed 1 base and J shed 5 bases, with 15 bases lying between them. This CDR3 contains 15 residues. The CDR3 nucleotides read TGTGCCAGCAGCTTAGGGGGTGGGGTTCGCGACGAGCAGTACTTC. Amino acids: CASSLGGGVRDEQYF.

The CDR3 region has the DNA TGTGCCAGCAGCCTCCGGGACGGGGCCTACGAGCAGTACTTC. Translating it yields CASSLRDGAYEQYF. V is TRBV5-4 and J is TRBJ2-7; D is possibly TRBD1 or TRBD2 (5 bases each). Trimming pared 4 bases from V and 2 bases from J, leaving 13 bases between. This CDR3 has 14 residues. CDR1 and CDR2 (germline): SGHNT, YYREEE (reference sequence).

CDR3 sequence (DNA): TGTGCCAAGTTAGACGGGGAGACCCAGTACTTC. Translated: CAKLDGETQYF. This rearrangement joins TRBV2 to TRBJ2-5; unclear D gene. Germline lookup yields CDR1 SNHLY and CDR2 FYNNEI. Trimming shortened V by 10 bases and J by 5 bases, and 11 bases separated the two germline ends. CDR3 size: 11 residues. The entire variable domain, with the rest obtained from reference TRBV2 and TRBJ2-5, is as follows: EPEVTQTPSHQVTQMGQEVILRCVPISNHLYFYWYRQILGQKVEFLVSFYNNEISEKSEIFDDQFSVERPDGSNFTLKIRSTKLEDSAMYFCAKLDGETQYFGPGTRLLVL.

On this clone itself: This sample also contains other DNA sequences that code for the same CDR3. This chain joins TRBV7-9 and TRBJ2-1; D not resolved. CDR3 length: 12 amino acids. V was cut by 1 base and J by 6 bases, with 4 bases left in between. From germline, CDR1 is SEHNR and CDR2 FQNEAQ (reference sequence). The CDR3 DNA sequence: TGTGCCAGCAGCTTAGATCCCAATGAGCAGTTCTTC. This sequence encodes CASSLDPNEQFF.

V is TRBV12-5 and J is TRBJ2-1; 11 bases match TRBD2. The germline gives CDR1 LGHNT, CDR2 FRNRAP. This CDR3 has 17 residues. Unmatched junction bases numbered 7, after V lost 1 base and J lost 5 bases. CDR3 protein: CASGLAPGLAEDNEQFF. The CDR3 nucleotides are TGTGCTAGTGGTTTGGCCCCGGGACTAGCGGAAGACAATGAGCAGTTCTTC.

The rearrangement links TRBV7-9 to TRBJ2-1, with D perhaps TRBD2 (6 bases). V dropped 0 bases and J dropped 9 bases, with 9 bases sitting between them. The CDR3 extends over 13 amino acids. Germline V gene lookup returns CDR1 SEHNR and CDR2 FQNEAQ (reference sequence). CDR3 in amino acids: CASSLAGTPEQFF. CDR3 in DNA: TGTGCCAGCAGCTTAGCCGGGACTCCTGAGCAGTTCTTC.

The V gene is TRBV7-3, the J gene TRBJ2-5; D unclear. This CDR3 is 15 amino acids long. Germline V lookup: CDR1 SGHTA, CDR2 FQGTGA. Trimming cost V 4 bases and J 2 bases, with 14 bases left between them. The CDR3 DNA reads as TGTGCCAGCAGCTCATTGGGTTTTGGGCAAGAGACCCAGTACTTC. Its translation is CASSSLGFGQETQYF.

The chain couples TRBV5-8 to TRBJ1-2; TRBD1 agrees at 10 bases. This CDR3 comprises 15 residues. V shed 3 bases and J 4 bases; nucleotides not matched to a gene: 6. Germline lookup yields CDR1 SGHTS and CDR2 YDEGEE. CDR3 DNA sequence: TGTGCCAGCAGCTCGTCCCGGGACAGGGGCTATGGCTACACCTTC. Translated, it gives CASSSSRDRGYGYTF.

This sequence joins TRBV2 and TRBJ1-1; D not certain. Germline V lookup: CDR1 SNHLY, CDR2 FYNNEI. V lost 0 bases to trimming and J lost 7 bases, with 6 bases between them. The CDR3 totals 12 residues. CDR3 in amino acids: CASSEARFEAFF. The CDR3 DNA reads TGTGCCAGCAGTGAAGCCCGATTTGAAGCTTTCTTT. Based on the CDR3 plus reference TRBV2 and TRBJ1-1, the full variable domain is EPEVTQTPSHQVTQMGQEVILRCVPISNHLYFYWYRQILGQKVEFLVSFYNNEISEKSEIFDDQFSVERPDGSNFTLKIRSTKLEDSAMYFCASSEARFEAFFGQGTRLTVV.

The rearrangement links TRBV28 to TRBJ2-1; D is perhaps TRBD2 (5 bases). The V end lost 5 bases, the J end lost 1 base, and 6 bases lay between the germline ends. Germline assignment: CDR1 MDHEN and CDR2 SYDVKM. The CDR3 length is 13 residues. This CDR3 is CASSRTSYNEQFF. CDR3 coding DNA: TGTGCCAGCAGTCGGACTTCCTACAATGAGCAGTTCTTC.

This sequence joins TRBV5-6 and TRBJ1-4, with 10 bases aligning to TRBD1. Germline values: CDR1 SGHDT, CDR2 YYEEEE. The CDR3 is 15 amino acids. After removal of 1 base from V and 8 bases from J, the junction contained 5 bases not matched to a gene. The CDR3 is CASSLFRDRGEKLFF. The CDR3 DNA reads TGTGCCAGCAGCTTGTTCCGGGACAGGGGAGAAAAACTGTTTTTT.

The V call is TRBV29-1, the J call TRBJ2-7; 7 bases match TRBD1. V shed 6 bases and J 4 bases; nucleotides not matched to a gene: 9. Germline CDR1 SQVTM, CDR2 ANQGSEA. CDR3 size: 13 residues. CDR3 coding DNA: TGCAGCGTCGTACAGGGGTCGGGGTACGAGCAGTACTTC. Translation gives CSVVQGSGYEQYF.

The chain couples TRBV9 to TRBJ2-3; TRBD2 aligns across 14 bases. CDR1 is SGDLS and CDR2 is YYNGEE in the germline V gene. The CDR3 loop spans 17 amino acids. With V trimmed by 4 bases and J by 9 bases, 13 bases remained unmatched. The CDR3 DNA is TGTGCCAGCAGCACCAAGCTGGGACTAGCGGGAGAGGGGACGCAGTATTTT. Its protein product is CASSTKLGLAGEGTQYF.